The entry below gives a single T cell receptor (beta chain) sequence along with its context. Its antigen is not identified. This specimen belongs to a study of response to subunit inactivated influenza vaccine. V lost 1 base, J lost 0 bases, and 6 bases stayed unmatched. Looked up from germline, CDR1 is SGHTA and CDR2 is FQGNSA. CDR3 length: 17 residues. TCRdb called the RT-PCR reads again in MiXCR, with one record for every CDR3 protein. The table shows roughly 570,000 distinct CDR3 sequences, with around 13% occurring only once. General study results and limits: Few new T cells, the authors suggested, are recruited by each seasonal influenza vaccination.

The chain combines TRBV7-2 with TRBJ2-3, with 8 bases fitting TRBD2. This material consisted of PBMCs from blood, taken 40 to 50 days after vaccination. The sequence came from a man aged 45 to 65 who received an inactivated influenza vaccine. The CDR3 sequence: CASSLVASGQSTDTQYF. As DNA, the CDR3 is TGTGCCAGCAGCTTAGTCGCTAGCGGGCAGAGCACAGATACGCAGTATTTT.